This TCR beta chain derives from a study of early T cells in non-severe SARS-CoV-2 infection. Study-level information: Whole-blood bulk RNA, unsorted, was sequenced, and chains were unpaired. Whole-study results and caveats: VDJdb-based matching was biased toward anti-spike CD8 responses and missed private and CD4 specificities.

After removal of 4 bases from V and 3 bases from J, the junction contained 2 bases not matched to a gene. CDR1 is KGHSH and CDR2 is LQKENI in the germline V gene. This CDR3 comprises 15 residues. As part of library construction, unique molecular identifiers were attached to individual cDNA molecules. Via MiXCR, TCRdb re-called the 5' RACE reads, giving one row per CDR3 protein. The sample contains some 48,000 distinct CDR3 sequences, 6.2% of which appear only once. This clonotype appeared a few times. Its antigen is unknown. This specimen was whole blood, taken at baseline. The TCR comes from an adult who was a healthcare worker with PCR-confirmed SARS-CoV-2 infection or an uninfected control (not recorded which). The rearrangement uses TRBV18 and TRBJ2-2; 10 nucleotides agree with TRBD1. The CDR3: CASSRGQGDTGELFF. CDR3 DNA: TGTGCCAGCTCACGAGGACAGGGGGACACCGGGGAGCTGTTTTTT.